This TCR beta chain was recorded in a study of neurological immune-mediated disorders. Findings and limits, study-wide: Multiple sclerosis was found to have the least TCR clonal expansion, below healthy controls, and HTLV-1-associated myelopathy the most.

TCRdb reprocessed the 5' RACE reads with MiXCR, giving one entry per CDR3 protein. Of about 33,000 distinct CDR3 sequences in the sample, 1.5% were seen once. The table lists this clonotype with many counts. The antigen is undetermined. Germline V lookup: CDR1 DFQATT, CDR2 SNEGSKA (reference sequence). V dropped 1 base and J dropped 1 base, with 7 bases sitting between them. The CDR3 totals 13 residues. Specimen: PBMCs. This chain joins TRBV20-1 and TRBJ2-5; D uncertain. This receptor was obtained from a woman aged 25 to 45 with multiple sclerosis. The DNA for the CDR3 is TGCAGTGCTAGAGCAGGACCCCAAGAGACCCAGTACTTC. It yields the protein CSARAGPQETQYF.